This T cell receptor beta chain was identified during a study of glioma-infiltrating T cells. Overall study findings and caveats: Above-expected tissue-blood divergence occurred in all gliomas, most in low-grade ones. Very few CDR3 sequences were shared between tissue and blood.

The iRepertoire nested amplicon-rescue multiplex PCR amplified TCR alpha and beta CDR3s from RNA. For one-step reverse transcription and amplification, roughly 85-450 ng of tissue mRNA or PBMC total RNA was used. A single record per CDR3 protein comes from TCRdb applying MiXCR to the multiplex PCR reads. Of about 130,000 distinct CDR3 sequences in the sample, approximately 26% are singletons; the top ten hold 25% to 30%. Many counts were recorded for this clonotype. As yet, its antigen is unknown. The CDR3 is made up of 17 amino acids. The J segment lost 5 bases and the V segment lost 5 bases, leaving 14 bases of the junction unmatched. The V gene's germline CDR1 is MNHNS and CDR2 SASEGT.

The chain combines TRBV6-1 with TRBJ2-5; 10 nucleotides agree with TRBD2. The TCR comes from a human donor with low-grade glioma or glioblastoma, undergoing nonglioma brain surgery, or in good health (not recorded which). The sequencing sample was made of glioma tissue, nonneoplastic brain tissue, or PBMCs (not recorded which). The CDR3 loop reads CASSFLASGGRGETQYF. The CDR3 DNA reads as TGTGCCAGCAGTTTTCTTGCTAGCGGGGGCCGCGGGGAGACCCAGTACTTC.